The next 6 T cell receptor beta chains were all read from a single sample in a study of response to subunit inactivated influenza vaccine. Each CDR3 protein gets one entry after TCRdb re-called the RT-PCR reads with MiXCR. The table records 430,000 or so distinct CDR3 sequences, roughly 9.7% of them present only once. Sequencing used PBMCs from blood, obtained roughly 47 days after vaccination. These receptors were collected from a man in his fifties or sixties who received an inactivated influenza vaccine.

This clonotype was counted a few times. This rearrangement joins TRBV29-1 to TRBJ1-3; possible D gene TRBD1, 5 bases. Germline V gives CDR1 SQVTM, CDR2 ANQGSEA. V was cut by 0 bases and J by 0 bases, with 12 bases left in between. The CDR3 has 16 amino acids. The CDR3 DNA is TGCAGCGTTGAAGAGGACAAACCGAGCTCTGGAAACACCATATATTTT. Translating it yields CSVEEDKPSSGNTIYF.

In this sample, this clonotype turned up a few times. V and J are TRBV13 and TRBJ2-7; 8 bases are a match to TRBD2. The CDR3 sequence is 15 residues long. The germline V gene encodes CDR1 PRHDT and CDR2 FYEKMQ (reference sequence). V gave up 1 base and J gave up 6 bases; unmatched junction bases: 8. DNA of the CDR3: TGTGCCAGCAGCTTAGATCCAGCGGGAGTGACCGAGCAGTACTTC. Its protein product is CASSLDPAGVTEQYF. Complete variable domain (other parts from reference TRBV13 and TRBJ2-7): AAGVIQSPRHLIKEKRETATLKCYPIPRHDTVYWYQQGPGQDPQFLISFYEKMQSDKGSIPDRFSAQQFSDYHSELNMSSLELGDSALYFCASSLDPAGVTEQYFGPGTRLTVT.

This clonotype was observed a handful of times. This chain joins TRBV7-2 and TRBJ1-6, with D maybe TRBD1 (6 bases). Germline loops: CDR1 SGHTA, CDR2 FQGNSA. This CDR3 region has 16 residues. V was shortened by 1 base and J by 10 bases, with 17 bases between the two germline ends. CDR3 sequence: CASSLGGRGLRSPLHF. The DNA of the CDR3 is TGTGCCAGCAGCTTAGGTGGCAGGGGCTTAAGGTCACCCCTCCACTTT.

This clonotype was seen only a few times. This rearrangement joins TRBV20-1 to TRBJ2-7; D might be TRBD1 (6 bases). This CDR3 contains 14 residues. CDR1 DFQATT and CDR2 SNEGSKA come from the germline V gene (reference sequence). V was pared by 3 bases and J by 2 bases, with 14 bases between. In nucleotides, the CDR3 is TGCAGTGCTAGGGACAGTTCAAGAACCTACGAGCAGTACTTC. Translated: CSARDSSRTYEQYF.

This clonotype has a handful of counts. The chain is built from TRBV15 and TRBJ2-7; the D gene is possibly TRBD2 (5 bases). Between the trimmed V and J ends, which lost 0 bases and 5 bases, there was a span of 11 bases. This CDR3 region has 14 residues. Germline V lookup: CDR1 LNHNV, CDR2 YYDKDF (reference sequence). The CDR3 loop is CATSRDRGINEQYF. CDR3 in DNA: TGTGCCACCAGCAGAGATAGAGGGATCAACGAGCAGTACTTC.

J is TRBJ2-7 and V is TRBV7-2, with a tentative D call TRBD2 (5 bases). The CDR3 has 12 residues. The germline gives CDR1 SGHTA, CDR2 FQGNSA. The V end was cut by 2 bases, the J end by 7 bases, with 9 bases between. CDR3: CASSLQLGEQYF. DNA for the CDR3: TGTGCCAGCAGCTTACAACTAGGGGAGCAGTACTTC.